The 9 T cell receptor beta chains below all came from one sample that was sequenced in a study of cytomegalovirus exposure and HLA in healthy donors (dated by TCRdb to the late 2010s). Library preparation was by the immunoSEQ multiplex PCR assay. The multiplex PCR relied on a mix of 60 forward primers for TCR Vbeta segments and 13 reverse primers for TCR Jbeta segments. TCRdb provides this immuneACCESS table in a form limited to in-frame rearrangements. Some clones are lacking; in checked studies, under half of them reflect an unresolved V gene, and why the rest are absent is not known. The sample's table covers more than 90,000 clones. Roughly 3.6% of the sample goes to the ten largest clones. Material: PBMCs. Source of these receptors: a man aged 30-40 years in good health and CMV-seronegative.

V and J are TRBV5-1 and TRBJ2-2; D uncertain. The CDR3 contains 15 residues. V lost 5 bases to trimming and J lost 0 bases, with 11 bases between them. Germline V gene lookup returns CDR1 SGHRS and CDR2 YFSETQ. CDR3 loop: CASRIQYANTGELFF. CDR3 DNA sequence: TGCGCCAGCAGGATTCAGTACGCGAACACCGGGGAGCTGTTTTTT.

This rearrangement joins TRBV9 to TRBJ1-1; D gene unclear. The CDR3 has 17 amino acids. V lost 4 bases and J lost 10, with 29 bases in between. Germline CDR1 and CDR2: SGDLS and YYNGEE. Here the CDR3 reads CASSPTGTEISLSGAFF. CDR3 bases: TGTGCCAGCAGCCCCACTGGAACAGAGATATCACTGAGCGGAGCTTTCTTT. Drawing the rest from reference TRBV9 and TRBJ1-1, the complete variable domain is DSGVTQTPKHLITATGQRVTLRCSPRSGDLSVYWYQQSLDQGLQFLIQYYNGEERAKGNILERFSAQQFPDLHSELNLSSLELGDSALYFCASSPTGTEISLSGAFFGQGTRLTVV.

The V call is TRBV5-5, the J call TRBJ2-1; TRBD2 matches at 8 bases. CDR3 length equals 15 residues. CDR1 is SGHKS and CDR2 is YYEKEE in the germline V gene (reference sequence). Trimming cost V 2 bases and J 2 bases; bases outside gene matches: 3. In DNA form, the CDR3 reads TGTGCCAGCAGCTTAGGCGGGGGGACCTACAATGAGCAGTTCTTC. The encoded protein is CASSLGGGTYNEQFF.

The chain links TRBV2 to TRBJ2-3; TRBD1 matches at 12 bases. This CDR3 region has 15 residues. Germline trimming cut 4 bases from V and 5 bases from J; bases unmatched to any gene: 4. Per germline, CDR1 SNHLY and CDR2 FYNNEI. The CDR3 here is CASSGDRGREDTQYF. Here the CDR3 DNA reads TGTGCCAGCAGTGGGGACAGGGGGCGCGAAGATACGCAGTATTTT.

The chain uses TRBV7-8 and TRBJ1-5, with unresolved D. CDR3 length: 15 amino acids. Germline V gene data show CDR1 as SGHVS and CDR2 as FQNEAQ. V gave up 5 bases and J gave up 1 base, with 12 bases separating them. The CDR3: CASSRRWRSNQPQHF. CDR3 coding DNA: TGTGCCAGCAGCCGACGGTGGAGGAGCAATCAGCCCCAGCATTTT.

V usage is TRBV28 and J usage is TRBJ1-2; D is ambiguous. The germline CDR1 and CDR2 sequences are MDHEN and SYDVKM. V was shortened by 9 bases and J by 3 bases, with 5 bases between the two germline ends. CDR3 length: 10 residues. CDR3 coding DNA: TGTGCCAGTGCAGACTATGGCTACACCTTC. The encoded protein is CASADYGYTF.

The rearrangement uses TRBV18 and TRBJ1-2, with D maybe TRBD1 (5 bases). Germline assignment: CDR1 KGHSH and CDR2 LQKENI. There are 14 residues in the CDR3. Trimming took 2 bases from V and 0 from J, leaving 7 bases between them. CDR3 sequence: CASSPDRANYGYTF. The DNA of the CDR3 is TGTGCCAGCTCACCAGACAGAGCTAACTATGGCTACACCTTC.

This chain links TRBV7-6 with TRBJ2-7; D might be TRBD1 (6 bases). This CDR3 contains 15 residues. Between the trimmed V and J ends, which lost 3 bases and 5 bases, there was a span of 17 bases. Germline V lookup: CDR1 SGHVS, CDR2 FNYEAQ. The CDR3 protein is CASSFDTGKENEQYF. For the CDR3, the DNA is TGTGCCAGCAGCTTCGACACAGGGAAGGAAAACGAGCAGTACTTC.

The chain carries TRBV5-1 and TRBJ2-4; D is possibly TRBD1 (6 bases). V was clipped by 2 bases and J by 1 base, with 13 bases between them. CDR3 size: 16 residues. The germline V gene encodes CDR1 SGHRS and CDR2 YFSETQ. The CDR3 here is CASSLQGWGAKNIQYF. The CDR3 DNA reads TGCGCCAGCAGCTTACAGGGTTGGGGGGCCAAAAACATTCAGTACTTC.